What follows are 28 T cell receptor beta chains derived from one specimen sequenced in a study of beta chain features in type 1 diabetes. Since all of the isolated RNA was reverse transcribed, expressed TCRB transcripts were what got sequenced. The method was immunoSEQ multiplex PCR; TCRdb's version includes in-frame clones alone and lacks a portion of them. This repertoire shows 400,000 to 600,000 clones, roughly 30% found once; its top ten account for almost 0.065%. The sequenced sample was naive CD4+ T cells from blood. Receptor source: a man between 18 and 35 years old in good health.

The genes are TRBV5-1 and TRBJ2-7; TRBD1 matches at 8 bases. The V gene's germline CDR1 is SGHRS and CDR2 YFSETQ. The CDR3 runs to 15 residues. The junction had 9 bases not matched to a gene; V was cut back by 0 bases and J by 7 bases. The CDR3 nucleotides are TGCGCCAGCAGCTTGGCCGGGACAGGCGAGGGGGAGCAGTACTTC. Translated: CASSLAGTGEGEQYF. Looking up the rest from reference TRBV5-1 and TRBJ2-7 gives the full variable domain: KAGVTQTPRYLIKTRGQQVTLSCSPISGHRSVSWYQQTPGQGLQFLFEYFSETQRNKGNFPGRFSGRQFSNSRSEMNVSTLELGDSALYLCASSLAGTGEGEQYFGPGTRLTVT.

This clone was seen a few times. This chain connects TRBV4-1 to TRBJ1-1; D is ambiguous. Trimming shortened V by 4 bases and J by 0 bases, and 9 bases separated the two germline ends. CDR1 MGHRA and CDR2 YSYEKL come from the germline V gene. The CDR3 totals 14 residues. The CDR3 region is CASSPRAVNTEAFF. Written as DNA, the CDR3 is TGCGCCAGCAGCCCCAGAGCGGTGAACACTGAAGCTTTCTTT.

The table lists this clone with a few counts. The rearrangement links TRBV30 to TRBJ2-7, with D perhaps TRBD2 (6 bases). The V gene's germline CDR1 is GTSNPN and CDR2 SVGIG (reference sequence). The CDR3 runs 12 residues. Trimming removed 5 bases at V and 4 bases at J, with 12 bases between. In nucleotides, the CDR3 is TGTGCCTGGGCTAGCGAGCCTTACGAGCAGTACTTC. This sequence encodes CAWASEPYEQYF.

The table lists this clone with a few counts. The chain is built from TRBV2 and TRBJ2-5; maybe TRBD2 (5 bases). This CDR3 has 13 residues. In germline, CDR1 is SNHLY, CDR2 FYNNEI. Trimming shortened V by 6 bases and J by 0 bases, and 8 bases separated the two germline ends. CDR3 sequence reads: CASSPDYQETQYF. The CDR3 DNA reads TGTGCCAGCAGCCCGGACTACCAAGAGACCCAGTACTTC. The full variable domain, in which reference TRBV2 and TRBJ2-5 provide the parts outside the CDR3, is EPEVTQTPSHQVTQMGQEVILRCVPISNHLYFYWYRQILGQKVEFLVSFYNNEISEKSEIFDDQFSVERPDGSNFTLKIRSTKLEDSAMYFCASSPDYQETQYFGPGTRLLVL.

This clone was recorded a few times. CDR3 in amino acids: CASSELVNEQFF. The CDR3 DNA reads TGTGCCAGCAGTGAATTGGTGAATGAGCAGTTCTTC. V is TRBV6-1 and J is TRBJ2-1; D gene uncertain. CDR1 MNHNS and CDR2 SASEGT come from the germline V gene. Trimming stripped 2 bases from V and 7 bases from J, with 6 bases between. CDR3 length equals 12 residues.

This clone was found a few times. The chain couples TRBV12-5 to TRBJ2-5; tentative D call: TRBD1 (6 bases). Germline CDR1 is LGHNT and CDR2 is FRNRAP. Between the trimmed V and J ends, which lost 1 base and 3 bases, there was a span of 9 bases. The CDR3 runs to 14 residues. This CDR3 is CASGLDPGEETQYF. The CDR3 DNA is TGTGCTAGTGGTTTGGACCCAGGGGAAGAGACCCAGTACTTC.

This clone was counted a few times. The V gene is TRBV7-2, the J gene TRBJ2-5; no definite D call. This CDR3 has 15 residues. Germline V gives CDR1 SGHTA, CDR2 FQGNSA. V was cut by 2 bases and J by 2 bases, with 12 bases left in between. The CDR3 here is CASSLFGSAQETQYF. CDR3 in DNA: TGTGCCAGCAGCTTATTCGGTTCAGCTCAAGAGACCCAGTACTTC. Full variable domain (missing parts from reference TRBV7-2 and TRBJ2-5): GAGVSQSPSNKVTEKGKDVELRCDPISGHTALYWYRQSLGQGLEFLIYFQGNSAPDKSGLPSDRFSAERTGGSVSTLTIQRTQQEDSAVYLCASSLFGSAQETQYFGPGTRLLVL.

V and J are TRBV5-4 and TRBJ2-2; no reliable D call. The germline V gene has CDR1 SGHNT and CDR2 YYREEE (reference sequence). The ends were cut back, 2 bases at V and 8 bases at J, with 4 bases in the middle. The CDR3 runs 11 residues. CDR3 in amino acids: CASSFGGELFF. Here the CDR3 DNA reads TGTGCCAGCAGCTTCGGGGGGGAGCTGTTTTTT. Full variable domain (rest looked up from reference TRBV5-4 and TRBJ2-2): ETGVTQSPTHLIKTRGQQVTLRCSSQSGHNTVSWYQQALGQGPQFIFQYYREEENGRGNFPPRFSGLQFPNYSSELNVNALELDDSALYLCASSFGGELFFGEGSRLTVL.

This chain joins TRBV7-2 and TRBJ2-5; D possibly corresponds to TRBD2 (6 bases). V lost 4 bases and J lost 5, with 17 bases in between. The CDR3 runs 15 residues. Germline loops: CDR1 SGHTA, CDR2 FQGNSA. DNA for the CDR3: TGTGCCAGCAGCTCCCGGGACTCGCCCTATGAGACCCAGTACTTC. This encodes CASSSRDSPYETQYF.

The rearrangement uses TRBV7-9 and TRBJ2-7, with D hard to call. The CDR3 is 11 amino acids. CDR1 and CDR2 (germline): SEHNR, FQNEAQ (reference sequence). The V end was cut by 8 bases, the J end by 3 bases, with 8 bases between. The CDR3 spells CASETLYEQYF. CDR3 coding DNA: TGTGCCAGCGAAACTCTCTACGAGCAGTACTTC.

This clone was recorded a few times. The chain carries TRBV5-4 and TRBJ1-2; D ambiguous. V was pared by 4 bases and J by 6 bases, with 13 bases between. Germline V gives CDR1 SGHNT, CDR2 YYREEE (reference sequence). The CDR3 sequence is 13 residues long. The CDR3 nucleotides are TGTGCCAGCAGCCGTACGATAGCGGATGGCTACACCTTC. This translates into CASSRTIADGYTF.

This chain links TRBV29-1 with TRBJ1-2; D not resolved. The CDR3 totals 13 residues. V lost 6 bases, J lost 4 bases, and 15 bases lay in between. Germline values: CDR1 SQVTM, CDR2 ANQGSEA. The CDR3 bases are TGCAGCGTCGGGGTGAGTCAGCTCTATGGCTACACCTTC. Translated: CSVGVSQLYGYTF.

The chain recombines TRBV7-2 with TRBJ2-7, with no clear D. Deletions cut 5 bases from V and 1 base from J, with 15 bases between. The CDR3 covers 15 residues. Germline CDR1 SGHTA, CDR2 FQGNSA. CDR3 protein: CASSTQGGGSYEQYF. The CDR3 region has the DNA TGTGCCAGCAGCACCCAAGGTGGCGGTTCCTACGAGCAGTACTTC.

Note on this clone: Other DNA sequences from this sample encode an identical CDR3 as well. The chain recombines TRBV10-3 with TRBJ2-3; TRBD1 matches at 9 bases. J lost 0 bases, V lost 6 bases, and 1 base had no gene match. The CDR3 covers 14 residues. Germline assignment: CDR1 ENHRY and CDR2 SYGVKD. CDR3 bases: TGTGCCATCAGGGGACAGGGAAGCACAGATACGCAGTATTTT. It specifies CAIRGQGSTDTQYF.

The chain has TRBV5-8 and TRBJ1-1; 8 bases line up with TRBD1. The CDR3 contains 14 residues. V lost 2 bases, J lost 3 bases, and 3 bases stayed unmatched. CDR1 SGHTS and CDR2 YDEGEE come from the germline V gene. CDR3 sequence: CASSFRGPHTEAFF. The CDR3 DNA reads TGTGCCAGCAGCTTCAGGGGGCCTCACACTGAAGCTTTCTTT.

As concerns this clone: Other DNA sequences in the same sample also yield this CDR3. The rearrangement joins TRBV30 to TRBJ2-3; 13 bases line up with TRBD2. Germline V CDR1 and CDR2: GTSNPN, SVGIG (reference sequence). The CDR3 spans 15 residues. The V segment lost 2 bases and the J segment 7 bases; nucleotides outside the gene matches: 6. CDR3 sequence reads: CAWSPGLAGSYTQYF. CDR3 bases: TGTGCCTGGAGTCCGGGACTAGCGGGATCTTATACGCAGTATTTT.

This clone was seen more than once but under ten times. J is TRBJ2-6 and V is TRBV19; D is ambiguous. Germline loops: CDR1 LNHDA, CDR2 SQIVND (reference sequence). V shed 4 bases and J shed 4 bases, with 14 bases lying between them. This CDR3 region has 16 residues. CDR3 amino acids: CASSTGRTPGANVLTF. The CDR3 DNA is TGTGCCAGTAGTACAGGTAGAACTCCCGGGGCCAACGTCCTGACTTTC.

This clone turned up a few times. The CDR3 sequence is CASSPLRQTNTDTQYF. The CDR3 DNA reads as TGTGCCAGCAGCCCCCTCCGGCAGACCAACACAGATACGCAGTATTTT. The chain uses TRBV14 and TRBJ2-3; D not resolved. Germline V gene sequence: CDR1 SGHDN, CDR2 FVKESK. Trimming took 4 bases from V and 2 from J, leaving 16 bases between them. The CDR3 contains 16 residues.

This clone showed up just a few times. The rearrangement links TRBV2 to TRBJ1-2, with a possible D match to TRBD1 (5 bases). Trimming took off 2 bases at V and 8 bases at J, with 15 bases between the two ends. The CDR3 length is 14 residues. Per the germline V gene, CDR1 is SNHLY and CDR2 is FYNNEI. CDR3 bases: TGTGCCAGCAGTGAACCCGGCAGGGCAGAAGGCTACACCTTC. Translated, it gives CASSEPGRAEGYTF.

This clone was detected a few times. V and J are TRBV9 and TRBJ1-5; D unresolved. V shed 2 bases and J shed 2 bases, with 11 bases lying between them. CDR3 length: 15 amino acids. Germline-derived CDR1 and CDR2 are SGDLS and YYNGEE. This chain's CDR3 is CASSVGIWGNQPQHF. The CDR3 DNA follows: TGTGCCAGCAGCGTGGGGATTTGGGGCAATCAGCCCCAGCATTTT.

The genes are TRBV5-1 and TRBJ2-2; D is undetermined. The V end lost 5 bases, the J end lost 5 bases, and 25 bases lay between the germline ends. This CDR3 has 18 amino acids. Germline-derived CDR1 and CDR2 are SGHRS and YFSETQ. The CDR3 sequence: CASSYTTISQLRTGELFF. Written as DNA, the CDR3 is TGCGCCAGCAGTTATACAACTATTTCCCAGCTCCGAACCGGGGAGCTGTTTTTT.

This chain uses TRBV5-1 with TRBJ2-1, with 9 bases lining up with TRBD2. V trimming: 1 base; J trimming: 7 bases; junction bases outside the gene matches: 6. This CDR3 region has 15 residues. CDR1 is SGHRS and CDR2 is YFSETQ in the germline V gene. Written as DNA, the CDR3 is TGCGCCAGCAGCTTGATGATAGCGGGAGTAAATGAGCAGTTCTTC. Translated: CASSLMIAGVNEQFF.

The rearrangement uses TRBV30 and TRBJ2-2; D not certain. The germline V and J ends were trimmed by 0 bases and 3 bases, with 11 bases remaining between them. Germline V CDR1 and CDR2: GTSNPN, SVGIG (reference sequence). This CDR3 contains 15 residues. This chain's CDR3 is CAWSVASAYTGELFF. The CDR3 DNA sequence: TGTGCCTGGAGTGTCGCGTCAGCCTACACCGGGGAGCTGTTTTTT.

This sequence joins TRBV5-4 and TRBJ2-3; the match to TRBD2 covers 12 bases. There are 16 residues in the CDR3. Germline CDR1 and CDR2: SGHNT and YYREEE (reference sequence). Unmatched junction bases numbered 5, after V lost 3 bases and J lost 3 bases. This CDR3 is CASSSPTSGSTDTQYF. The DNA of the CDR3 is TGTGCCAGCAGCTCCCCGACTAGCGGGAGTACAGATACGCAGTATTTT.

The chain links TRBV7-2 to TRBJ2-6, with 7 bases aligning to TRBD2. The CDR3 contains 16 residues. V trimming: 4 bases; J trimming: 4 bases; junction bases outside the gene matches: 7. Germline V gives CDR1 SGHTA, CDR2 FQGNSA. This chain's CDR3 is CASSSRLASGANVLTF. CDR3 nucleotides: TGTGCCAGCAGCTCCCGACTAGCCTCCGGGGCCAACGTCCTGACTTTC.

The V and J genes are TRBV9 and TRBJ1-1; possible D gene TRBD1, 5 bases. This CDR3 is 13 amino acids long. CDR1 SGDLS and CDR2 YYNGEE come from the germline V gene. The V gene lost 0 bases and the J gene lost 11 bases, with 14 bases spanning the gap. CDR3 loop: CASSVAQGAAAFF. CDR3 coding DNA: TGTGCCAGCAGCGTAGCTCAAGGGGCAGCGGCTTTCTTT.

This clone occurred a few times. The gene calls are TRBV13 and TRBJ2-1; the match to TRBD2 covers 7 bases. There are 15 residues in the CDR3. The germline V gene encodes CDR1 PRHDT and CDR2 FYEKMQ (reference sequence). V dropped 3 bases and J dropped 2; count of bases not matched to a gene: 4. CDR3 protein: CASSLGGRPYNEQFF. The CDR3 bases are TGTGCCAGCAGCTTGGGCGGGAGACCCTACAATGAGCAGTTCTTC.

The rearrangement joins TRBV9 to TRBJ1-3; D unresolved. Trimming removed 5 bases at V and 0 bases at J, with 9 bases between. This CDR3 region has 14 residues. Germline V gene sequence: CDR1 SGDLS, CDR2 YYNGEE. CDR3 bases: TGTGCCAGCAGTTACAGAAGCTCTGGAAACACCATATATTTT. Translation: CASSYRSSGNTIYF.